Described below is a single T cell receptor (beta chain) sequence and its context. This receptor's antigen is unknown. No much larger clone is present one base from it, and per-base qualities are unavailable. The sample originates from a study of a mutant IDH1 vaccine in newly diagnosed glioma (dated by TCRdb to 2020 to 2023). For context, the study as a whole: Eight vaccinations were administered to patients in weeks 1, 3, 5, 7, 11, 15, 19 and 23, corresponding to visits V03 through V10. Longitudinal TCRB deep sequencing was performed for about two dozen treated patients wherever samples were available for exploratory analyses. Before enrollment, patients had received standard therapy of radiotherapy alone, temozolomide alone, or radiochemotherapy with temozolomide; most received the combination. Peripheral blood was collected at six visits: V03 (baseline), V05, V07, V10, V12 and V13. Vaccination started 4-6 weeks after radiotherapy alone, or was given together with temozolomide cycles in the groups whose treatment included chemotherapy. Of the roughly 33 treated patients, 62.5% were male and around 40% were female, and the mean age was approximately 40 years. Here is what the overall study found, with its caveats: Vaccine-induced immune responses across multiple MHC alleles were detected in approximately 93% of patients. Pseudoprogression appeared unrelated to alterations in the top peripheral T cell clonotypes detected by TCRB sequencing. Selection of PBMC samples for TCRB deep sequencing was based on availability. The authors noted that analyses of patient blood samples could not be reproduced because of sample limitations.

Sample time point, as interpreted from the label and publication: week 5, during vaccination. Each vaccine dose, consisting of 300 ug of a 20-mer mutant IDH1 peptide in Montanide, was administered subcutaneously with topical imiquimod. The donors had newly diagnosed IDH1-mutant astrocytomas of WHO grade 3 or 4 that showed loss of nuclear ATRX. The samples were drawn from NOA16, a multicentre, single-arm, open-label phase I trial in Germany that tested a mutant IDH1 peptide vaccine in humans for the first time. Genomic DNA for TCRB sequencing was isolated from EDTA blood with the DNeasy Blood and Tissue Kit. Based on the germline V gene, the CDR1 and CDR2 sequences are SGHDN and FVKESK. Its CDR3 holds 15 amino acids, cysteine through phenylalanine. Solely the CDR3 DNA is kept, with 45 bases framed from the first base. Trimming removed 4 bases from V and 5 bases from J; the gene matches leave 8 bases unexplained.

The protocol used for the library was the immunoSEQ multiplex PCR assay. Rearranged TCR beta chain sequences were amplified with the hsTCRB Kit following the manufacturer's protocol. An Illumina MiSeq was used to sequence the TCRB libraries. The published analysis was carried out like this. The proprietary platform of the kit vendor was used for demultiplexing, trimming and gene mapping. Sourced from immuneACCESS, this table was stored by TCRdb with only in-frame sequences that have V and J called. A share of the clones is absent; for the studies checked, an unresolved V gene accounts for under half, and the remainder has no known explanation. V, J and clone size derive from that table, while D and trimming were established from the DNA sequence. The sample table holds about 60,000 clones, of which about 86% were seen once. Of the sample, around 7.4% is held by the ten largest clones.

The chain uses TRBV14 and TRBJ2-5, with 9 central nucleotides matching TRBD2. The receptor was isolated from a woman aged 45-60 years with glioma. The starting material was PBMCs, obtained from a glioma patient whose treatment included an IDH1 peptide vaccine. This receptor carries the CDR3 CASSPLAGGRETQYF. The nucleotide sequence is TGTGCCAGCAGCCCCCTTGCGGGGGGGCGGGAGACCCAGTACTTC.